The 30 T cell receptor beta chains below come from one sample, sequenced in a study of OX40 agonist ivuxolimab in advanced cancers. Generated by immunoSEQ multiplex PCR, the TCRdb table keeps only in-frame clones and is missing some. The sample records some 40,000 clones, 85% being singletons. The specimen was CD4+ or CD8+ T cells sorted from blood, collected in a trial of the OX40 agonist ivuxolimab. The receptors were sampled from an adult with an advanced solid tumor such as melanoma, head and neck, liver or kidney cancer.

The chain joins TRBV7-9 to TRBJ1-4, with D possibly TRBD1 on 6 matching bases. V was trimmed by 6 bases and J by 6 bases, leaving 17 bases between them. Per germline, CDR1 SEHNR and CDR2 FQNEAQ (reference sequence). The CDR3 is 15 amino acids. DNA for the CDR3: TGTGCCAGCAGAGGTGGCAGGGGAAGGGATGAAAAACTGTTTTTT. Residues: CASRGGRGRDEKLFF.

CDR3 coding DNA: TGTGCCATCAGTCCAAGGGCGAAAGAGACCCAGTACTTC. This codes for CAISPRAKETQYF. J is TRBJ2-5 and V is TRBV10-3; no clear D gene. The CDR3 runs to 13 residues. From germline, CDR1 is ENHRY and CDR2 SYGVKD. V was trimmed by 5 bases and J by 3 bases, leaving 10 bases between them.

The chain recombines TRBV6-5 with TRBJ1-4, with D possibly matching TRBD1 (5 bases). Germline-derived CDR1 and CDR2 are MNHEY and SVGAGI. The V end lost 11 bases, the J end lost 6 bases, and 19 bases lay between the germline ends. This CDR3 has 14 amino acids. CDR3 residues: CASSGPQGDEKLFF. The CDR3 DNA sequence: TGTGCCTCGTCCGGGCCCCAAGGGGATGAAAAACTGTTTTTT.

The CDR3 nucleotides are TGCGCCAGCAGCTTGGAAACAGGGCCTGGAAACACCATATATTTT. It translates to CASSLETGPGNTIYF. This rearrangement joins TRBV5-1 to TRBJ1-3; tentative D call: TRBD1 (6 bases). CDR3 length: 15 amino acids. V dropped 0 bases and J dropped 2 bases, with 9 bases sitting between them. The germline V gene has CDR1 SGHRS and CDR2 YFSETQ.

The rearrangement uses TRBV5-1 and TRBJ2-1, with no clear D. Between the trimmed V and J ends, which lost 4 bases and 6 bases, there was a span of 11 bases. This CDR3 is 13 amino acids long. Germline V gives CDR1 SGHRS, CDR2 YFSETQ. The CDR3: CASSPLGFNEQFF. CDR3 nucleotide sequence: TGCGCCAGCAGCCCCTTGGGGTTCAATGAGCAGTTCTTC.

In DNA, the CDR3 is TGCGCCAGCAGCTTCCGGGGGAGGGACACCGGGGAGCTGTTTTTT. Its protein product is CASSFRGRDTGELFF. The chain uses TRBV5-1 and TRBJ2-2, with 7 bases that match TRBD2. Trimming cost V 2 bases and J 3 bases; bases outside gene matches: 4. The CDR3 length is 15 residues. The germline V gene encodes CDR1 SGHRS and CDR2 YFSETQ.

The chain is built from TRBV28 and TRBJ2-5, with 8 bases that match TRBD2. Germline V gene lookup returns CDR1 MDHEN and CDR2 SYDVKM. The ends lost 5 bases at V and 4 bases at J; junction bases unmatched: 9. The CDR3 spans 15 residues. DNA of the CDR3: TGTGCCAGCAGTACCGCCGGGACTAGAGGAGAGACCCAGTACTTC. Translating it yields CASSTAGTRGETQYF.

The chain recombines TRBV6-4 with TRBJ2-5; TRBD2 matches 8 bases. CDR1 and CDR2 from the germline V gene are MRHNA and SNTAGT. V shed 4 bases and J 4 bases; nucleotides not matched to a gene: 17. The length of the CDR3 is 18 residues. CDR3 in amino acids: CASSVKRGWGGYLETQYF. CDR3 DNA: TGTGCCAGCAGTGTCAAGCGGGGGTGGGGGGGCTATCTAGAGACCCAGTACTTC.

The gene calls are TRBV7-3 and TRBJ2-5, with D uncertain. Trimming removed 1 base at V and 4 bases at J, with 7 bases between. The CDR3 length is 13 residues. Germline CDR1 reads SGHTA; CDR2 reads FQGTGA. CDR3 protein: CASSLISGETQYF. The CDR3 DNA is TGTGCCAGCAGCTTAATATCTGGAGAGACCCAGTACTTC.

The chain couples TRBV5-6 to TRBJ2-7; 9 bases map to TRBD2. Germline values: CDR1 SGHDT, CDR2 YYEEEE. V was clipped by 6 bases and J by 0 bases; unmatched bases: 7. This CDR3 region has 15 residues. CDR3 coding DNA: TGTGCCAGCACCTTATTTAGCGGGAGCTCCTACGAGCAGTACTTC. Translating gives CASTLFSGSSYEQYF.

V is TRBV7-2 and J is TRBJ2-7, with D uncertain. The CDR3 extends over 13 amino acids. V lost 3 bases and J 7 bases, leaving 13 bases between the germline ends. Germline values: CDR1 SGHTA, CDR2 FQGNSA. CDR3 sequence reads: CASSLGSKGEQYF. For the CDR3, the DNA is TGTGCCAGCAGCTTGGGATCGAAGGGAGAGCAGTACTTC.

Worth noting for this clone: At the DNA level, this CDR3 is encoded by other sequences in the same sample as well. CDR3 DNA sequence: TGTGCCAGCAGCCAAAAGTCTGGGAACACTGAAGCTTTCTTT. Protein sequence: CASSQKSGNTEAFF. V and J are TRBV7-3 and TRBJ1-1; no firm D call. V was shortened by 5 bases and J by 1 base, with 11 bases between the two germline ends. This CDR3 region has 14 residues. Germline-derived CDR1 and CDR2 are SGHTA and FQGTGA.

This clone appeared a single time. The CDR3 coding sequence is TGTGCCAGCAGTTACGTCCCAGGGGGCCATGAGCAGTTCTTC. This gives the protein CASSYVPGGHEQFF. This chain joins TRBV6-5 and TRBJ2-1; 8 nucleotides line up with TRBD1. This CDR3 contains 14 residues. J gave up 8 bases and V 2 bases, and 5 bases lay outside the gene matches. Germline-derived CDR1 and CDR2 are MNHEY and SVGAGI.

The rearrangement links TRBV11-3 to TRBJ2-1; perhaps TRBD2 as D (6 bases). This CDR3 is built from 16 residues. The V end lost 5 bases, the J end lost 1 base, and 15 bases lay between the germline ends. The V gene's germline CDR1 is SGHNT and CDR2 YENEEA. The CDR3 DNA is TGTGCCAGCAGCCCCTTTAGCGGCGAGTCCTACAATGAGCAGTTCTTC. Translated: CASSPFSGESYNEQFF.

The V and J genes are TRBV6-7 and TRBJ1-5; no clear D. TRBV6-7 is identified as an open reading frame with a role that is uncertain. CDR3 length: 15 amino acids. Between the trimmed V and J ends, which lost 0 bases and 3 bases, there was a span of 9 bases. The CDR3 nucleotides are TGTGCCAGCAGTTACTCCACACTGACCAATCAGCCCCAGCATTTT. This codes for CASSYSTLTNQPQHF.

V gene TRBV7-8 combines with J gene TRBJ1-5; D is uncertain. The CDR3 runs to 16 residues. V gave up 4 bases and J gave up 1 base, with 14 bases separating them. Germline-derived CDR1 and CDR2 are SGHVS and FQNEAQ. This chain's CDR3 is CASSSRPLGSNQPQHF. In DNA, the CDR3 is TGTGCCAGCAGCTCAAGACCTCTGGGAAGCAATCAGCCCCAGCATTTT.

The chain links TRBV5-1 to TRBJ2-2; D is tentatively TRBD1 or TRBD2 (7 bases each). Germline V gene data show CDR1 as SGHRS and CDR2 as YFSETQ. This CDR3 comprises 16 residues. Deletions cut 4 bases from V and 6 bases from J, with 19 bases between. The CDR3 bases are TGCGCCAGCAGCAGCGGGACAGAGAGCATCGCCGGGGAGCTGTTTTTT. It is translated as CASSSGTESIAGELFF.

The chain employs TRBV7-9 and TRBJ2-2, with 9 bases lining up with TRBD1. Germline values: CDR1 SEHNR, CDR2 FQNEAQ (reference sequence). The CDR3 sequence is 15 residues long. V lost 2 bases, J lost 4 bases, and 2 bases stayed unmatched. This CDR3 is CASSLTTGGTGELFF. DNA for the CDR3: TGTGCCAGCAGCTTAACGACAGGGGGCACCGGGGAGCTGTTTTTT.

J is TRBJ2-2 and V is TRBV5-1; D gene uncertain. This CDR3 region has 13 residues. Trimming removed 1 base at V and 3 bases at J, with 4 bases between. Looked up from germline, CDR1 is SGHRS and CDR2 is YFSETQ. This chain's CDR3 is CASSLPHTGELFF. CDR3 nucleotide sequence: TGCGCCAGCAGCTTGCCCCACACCGGGGAGCTGTTTTTT.

The chain joins TRBV5-1 to TRBJ2-3; D may be TRBD2 (5 bases). The germline V gene has CDR1 SGHRS and CDR2 YFSETQ. The CDR3 contains 15 residues. V lost 0 bases and J 1 base, leaving 9 bases between the germline ends. CDR3 coding DNA: TGCGCCAGCAGCTTGGCCTCCGGGGGCACAGATACGCAGTATTTT. Translating it yields CASSLASGGTDTQYF.

This chain links TRBV6-1 with TRBJ2-5; D remains ambiguous. The CDR3 is made up of 11 amino acids. Germline CDR1 is MNHNS and CDR2 is SASEGT. The V end lost 3 bases, the J end lost 3 bases, and 2 bases lay between the germline ends. CDR3: CASSEEETQYF. DNA for the CDR3: TGTGCCAGCAGTGAGGAAGAGACCCAGTACTTC.

The chain joins TRBV6-1 to TRBJ2-7; D possibly uses TRBD1 or TRBD2 (5 bases each). The germline gives CDR1 MNHNS, CDR2 SASEGT. Trimming shortened V by 7 bases and J by 4 bases, and 17 bases separated the two germline ends. This CDR3 has 14 residues. This chain's CDR3 is CASTSGTPGYEQYF. DNA for the CDR3: TGTGCCAGCACCTCCGGGACCCCAGGGTACGAGCAGTACTTC.

This clone was picked up a small number of times. The chain uses TRBV5-8 and TRBJ2-5; weak D call: TRBD1 (6 bases). CDR3 length: 14 residues. Germline V lookup: CDR1 SGHTS, CDR2 YDEGEE. Trimming took 3 bases from V and 5 from J, leaving 14 bases between them. The CDR3, as DNA: TGTGCCAGCAGCTCGAGATCAGGGGTTGAGACCCAGTACTTC. Its translation is CASSSRSGVETQYF.

The chain recombines TRBV6-1 with TRBJ2-5, with 7 bases identical to TRBD1. The CDR3 sequence is 14 residues long. Germline loops: CDR1 MNHNS, CDR2 SASEGT. V was pared by 4 bases and J by 1 base, with 3 bases of the junction left unmatched. The CDR3 bases are TGTGCCAGCAGTGGGAACAGGGGCCAAGAGACCCAGTACTTC. Translated, it gives CASSGNRGQETQYF.

This clone is a singleton in its sample. This sample also contains other DNA sequences that code for the same CDR3. J is TRBJ2-7 and V is TRBV5-4, with D possibly TRBD2 on 6 matching bases. The CDR3 is made up of 13 amino acids. CDR1 SGHNT and CDR2 YYREEE come from the germline V gene (reference sequence). V was clipped by 4 bases and J by 6 bases, with 14 bases between them. For the CDR3, the DNA is TGTGCCAGCAGCCCCGGGGGAGGTTCCGAGCAGTACTTC. Protein sequence: CASSPGGGSEQYF.

This chain uses TRBV11-3 with TRBJ2-2; the match to TRBD2 covers 9 bases. Trimming removed 5 bases from V and 0 bases from J; junction bases left unmatched: 4. Germline V lookup: CDR1 SGHNT, CDR2 YENEEA. The CDR3 contains 16 residues. The CDR3 loop reads CASSPTSGPNTGELFF. The CDR3, as DNA: TGTGCCAGCAGCCCGACTAGCGGCCCGAACACCGGGGAGCTGTTTTTT.

The chain recombines TRBV11-2 with TRBJ2-3, with 8 bases fitting TRBD2. The CDR3 is made up of 15 amino acids. CDR1 is SGHAT and CDR2 is FQNNGV in the germline V gene. The J segment lost 7 bases and the V segment lost 3 bases, leaving 9 bases of the junction unmatched. CDR3 region: CASSFEAGGPNTQYF. The CDR3 coding sequence is TGTGCCAGCAGCTTCGAGGCGGGGGGCCCCAATACGCAGTATTTT.

A few counts support this clone. The V and J genes are TRBV6-4 and TRBJ1-3, with D maybe TRBD1 (5 bases). CDR1 and CDR2 (germline): MRHNA, SNTAGT. The CDR3 loop spans 15 amino acids. V lost 6 bases, J lost 1 base, and 13 bases lay in between. CDR3 in DNA: TGTGCCAGCAGATTGACAGCAACATCTGGAAACACCATATATTTT. Its translation: CASRLTATSGNTIYF.

This rearrangement joins TRBV7-9 to TRBJ2-1; TRBD2 aligns across 8 bases. This CDR3 region has 14 residues. Losses at the gene ends were 8 bases for V and 8 bases for J; bases not matched to a gene: 11. The germline V gene has CDR1 SEHNR and CDR2 FQNEAQ (reference sequence). CDR3 residues: CASRESGRGDEQFF. The CDR3 nucleotides read TGTGCCAGCCGAGAGTCAGGGCGGGGGGATGAGCAGTTCTTC. The full variable domain, completed using reference TRBV7-9 and TRBJ2-1, is DTGVSQNPRHKITKRGQNVTFRCDPISEHNRLYWYRQTLGQGPEFLTYFQNEAQLEKSRLLSDRFSAERPKGSFSTLEIQRTEQGDSAMYLCASRESGRGDEQFFGPGTRLTVL.

This clone was seen once. This chain connects TRBV28 to TRBJ1-1, with D possibly being TRBD1 (5 bases). V lost 5 bases to trimming and J lost 11 bases, with 15 bases between them. The CDR3 is 12 residues long. Germline CDR1 MDHEN, CDR2 SYDVKM. In DNA, the CDR3 is TGTGCCAGCAGTATCCCAGGGTTGTGGGCTTTCTTT. It translates to CASSIPGLWAFF.